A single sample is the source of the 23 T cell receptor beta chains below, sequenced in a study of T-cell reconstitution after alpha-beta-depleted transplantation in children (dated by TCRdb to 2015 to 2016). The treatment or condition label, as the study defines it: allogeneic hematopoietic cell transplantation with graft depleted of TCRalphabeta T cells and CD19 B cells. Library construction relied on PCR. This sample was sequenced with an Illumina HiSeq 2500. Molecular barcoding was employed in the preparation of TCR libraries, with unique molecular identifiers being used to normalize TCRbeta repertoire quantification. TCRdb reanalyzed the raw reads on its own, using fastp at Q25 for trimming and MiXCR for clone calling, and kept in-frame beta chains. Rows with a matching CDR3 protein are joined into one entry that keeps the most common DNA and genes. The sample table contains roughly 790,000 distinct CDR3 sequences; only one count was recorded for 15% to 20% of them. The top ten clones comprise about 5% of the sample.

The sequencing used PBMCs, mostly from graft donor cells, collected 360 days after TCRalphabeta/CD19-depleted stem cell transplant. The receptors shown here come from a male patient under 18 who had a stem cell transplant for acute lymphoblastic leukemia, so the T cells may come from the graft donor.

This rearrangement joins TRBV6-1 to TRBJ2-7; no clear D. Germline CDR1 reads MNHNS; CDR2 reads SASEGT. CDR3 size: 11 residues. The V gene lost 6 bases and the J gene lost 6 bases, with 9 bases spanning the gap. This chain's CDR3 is CASSQASEQYF. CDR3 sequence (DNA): TGTGCCAGCAGCCAGGCGAGCGAGCAGTACTTC.

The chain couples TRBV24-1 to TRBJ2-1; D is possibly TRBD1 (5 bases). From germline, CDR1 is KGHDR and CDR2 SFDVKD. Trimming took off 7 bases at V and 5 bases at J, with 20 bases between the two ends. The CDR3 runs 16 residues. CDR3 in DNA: TGTGCCACCAGCGAAAGGGGTCCCCACCTGAACAATGAGCAGTTCTTC. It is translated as CATSERGPHLNNEQFF.

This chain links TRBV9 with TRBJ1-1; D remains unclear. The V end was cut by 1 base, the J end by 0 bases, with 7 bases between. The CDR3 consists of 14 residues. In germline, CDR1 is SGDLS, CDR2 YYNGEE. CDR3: CASSVNSLNTEAFF. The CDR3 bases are TGTGCCAGCAGCGTAAACAGTTTGAACACTGAAGCTTTCTTT.

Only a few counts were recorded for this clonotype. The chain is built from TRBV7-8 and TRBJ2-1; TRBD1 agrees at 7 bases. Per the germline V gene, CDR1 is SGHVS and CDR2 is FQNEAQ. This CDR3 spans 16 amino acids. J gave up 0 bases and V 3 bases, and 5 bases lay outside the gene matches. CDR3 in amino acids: CASSLGQPSSYNEQFF. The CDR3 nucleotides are TGTGCCAGCAGCTTGGGACAGCCAAGCTCCTACAATGAGCAGTTCTTC.

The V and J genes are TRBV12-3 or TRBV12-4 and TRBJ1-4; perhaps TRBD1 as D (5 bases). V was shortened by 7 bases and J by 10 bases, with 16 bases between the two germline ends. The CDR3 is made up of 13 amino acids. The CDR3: CASTSVTGGKLFF. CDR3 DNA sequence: TGTGCCAGCACCTCGGTCACCGGGGGAAAACTGTTTTTT.

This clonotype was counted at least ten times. The CDR3 bases are TGCGCCAGCAGCCAGGCTCGCATAGCGGGAAATGAGCAGTTCTTC. Translation: CASSQARIAGNEQFF. V gene TRBV5-1 combines with J gene TRBJ2-1, with 8 bases identical to TRBD2. CDR1 is SGHRS and CDR2 is YFSETQ in the germline V gene. This CDR3 comprises 15 residues. The J segment lost 7 bases and the V segment lost 4 bases, leaving 10 bases of the junction unmatched.

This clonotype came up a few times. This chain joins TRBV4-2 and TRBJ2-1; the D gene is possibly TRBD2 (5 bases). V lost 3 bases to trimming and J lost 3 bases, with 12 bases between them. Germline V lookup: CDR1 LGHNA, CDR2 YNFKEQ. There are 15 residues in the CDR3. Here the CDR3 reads CASSHKEGRYNEQFF. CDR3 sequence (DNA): TGTGCCAGCAGCCACAAAGAGGGCCGCTACAATGAGCAGTTCTTC.

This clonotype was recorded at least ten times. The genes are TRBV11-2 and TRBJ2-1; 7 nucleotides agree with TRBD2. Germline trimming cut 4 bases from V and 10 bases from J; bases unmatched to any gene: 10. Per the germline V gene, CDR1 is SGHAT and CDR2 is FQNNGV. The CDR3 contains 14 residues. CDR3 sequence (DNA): TGTGCCAGCAGCTACCTAGTGGGGGGGGGAGAGCAGTTCTTC. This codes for CASSYLVGGGEQFF.

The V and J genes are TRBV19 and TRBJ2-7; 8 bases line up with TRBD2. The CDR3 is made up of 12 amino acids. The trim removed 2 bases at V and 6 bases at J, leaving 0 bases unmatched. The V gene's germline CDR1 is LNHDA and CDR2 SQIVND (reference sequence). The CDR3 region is CASSISGGEQYF. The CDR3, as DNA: TGTGCCAGTAGTATAAGCGGGGGCGAGCAGTACTTC.

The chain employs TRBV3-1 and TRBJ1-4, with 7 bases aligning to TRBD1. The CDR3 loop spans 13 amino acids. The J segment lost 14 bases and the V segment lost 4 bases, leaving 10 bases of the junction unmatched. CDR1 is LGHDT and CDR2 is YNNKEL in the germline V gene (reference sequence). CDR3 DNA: TGTGCCAGCAGCCCCTTAGACAGGGTATCGCTGTTTTTT. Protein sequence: CASSPLDRVSLFF.

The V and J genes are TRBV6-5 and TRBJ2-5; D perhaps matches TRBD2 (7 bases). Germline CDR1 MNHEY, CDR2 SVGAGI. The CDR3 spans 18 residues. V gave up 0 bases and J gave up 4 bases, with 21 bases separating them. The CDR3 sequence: CASSYSGGTIRVTETQYF. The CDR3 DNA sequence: TGTGCCAGCAGTTACTCGGGGGGGACAATTCGTGTAACAGAGACCCAGTACTTC.

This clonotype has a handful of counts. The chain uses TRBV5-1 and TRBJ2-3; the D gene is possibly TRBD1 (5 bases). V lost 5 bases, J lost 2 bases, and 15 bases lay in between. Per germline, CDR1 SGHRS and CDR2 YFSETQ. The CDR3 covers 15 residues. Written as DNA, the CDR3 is TGCGCCAGCAGACACAGGACGGTACCCACAGATACGCAGTATTTT. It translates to CASRHRTVPTDTQYF.

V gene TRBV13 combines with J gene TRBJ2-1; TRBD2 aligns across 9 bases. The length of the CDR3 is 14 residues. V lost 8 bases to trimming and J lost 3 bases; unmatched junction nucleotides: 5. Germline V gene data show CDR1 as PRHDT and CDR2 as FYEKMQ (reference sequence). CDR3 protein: CASRAGGNYNEQFF. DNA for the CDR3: TGTGCCAGCCGCGCGGGAGGGAACTACAATGAGCAGTTCTTC. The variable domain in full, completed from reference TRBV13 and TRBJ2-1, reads AAGVIQSPRHLIKEKRETATLKCYPIPRHDTVYWYQQGPGQDPQFLISFYEKMQSDKGSIPDRFSAQQFSDYHSELNMSSLELGDSALYFCASRAGGNYNEQFFGPGTRLTVL.

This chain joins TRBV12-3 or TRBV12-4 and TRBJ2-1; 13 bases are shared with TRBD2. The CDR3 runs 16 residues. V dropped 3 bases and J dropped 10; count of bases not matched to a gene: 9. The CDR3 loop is CASSFPGTSGMGEQFF. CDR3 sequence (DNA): TGTGCCAGCAGTTTTCCCGGGACTAGCGGGATGGGGGAGCAGTTCTTC.

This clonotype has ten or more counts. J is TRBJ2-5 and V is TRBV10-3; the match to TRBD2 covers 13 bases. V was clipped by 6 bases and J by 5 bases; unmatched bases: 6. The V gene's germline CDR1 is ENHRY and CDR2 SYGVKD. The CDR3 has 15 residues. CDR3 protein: CAIRGTSGTTETQYF. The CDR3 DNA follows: TGTGCCATCAGGGGGACTAGCGGGACTACGGAGACCCAGTACTTC.

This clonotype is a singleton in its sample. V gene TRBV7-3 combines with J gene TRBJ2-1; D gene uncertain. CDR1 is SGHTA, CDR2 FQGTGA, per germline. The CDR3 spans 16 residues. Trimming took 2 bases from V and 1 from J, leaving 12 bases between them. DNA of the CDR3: TGTGCCAGCAGCTTATCATACCTAGGATCCTACAATGAGCAGTTCTTC. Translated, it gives CASSLSYLGSYNEQFF.

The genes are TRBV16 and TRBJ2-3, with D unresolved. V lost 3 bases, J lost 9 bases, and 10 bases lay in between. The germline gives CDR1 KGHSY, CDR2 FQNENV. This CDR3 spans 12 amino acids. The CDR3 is CASSQSRRTQYF. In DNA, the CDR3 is TGTGCCAGCAGCCAGAGTCGGAGAACGCAGTATTTT.

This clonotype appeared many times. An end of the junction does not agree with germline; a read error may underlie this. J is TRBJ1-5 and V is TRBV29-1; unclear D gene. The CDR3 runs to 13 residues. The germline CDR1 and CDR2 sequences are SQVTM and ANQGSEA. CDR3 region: CSVRTGSNQTQHF. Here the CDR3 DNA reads TGCAGCGTGAGGACGGGTAGCAATCAGACCCAGCATTTT.

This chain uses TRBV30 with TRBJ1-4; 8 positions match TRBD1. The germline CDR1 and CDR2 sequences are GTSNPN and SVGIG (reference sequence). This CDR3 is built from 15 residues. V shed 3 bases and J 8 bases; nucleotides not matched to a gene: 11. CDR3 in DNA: TGTGCCTGGAGGTCCCGGGACAGGCTTTTGGAAAAACTGTTTTTT. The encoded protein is CAWRSRDRLLEKLFF.

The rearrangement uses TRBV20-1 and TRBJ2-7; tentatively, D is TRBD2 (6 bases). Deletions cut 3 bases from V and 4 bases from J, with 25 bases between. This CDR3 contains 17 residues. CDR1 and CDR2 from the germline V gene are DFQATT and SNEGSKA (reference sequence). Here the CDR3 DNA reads TGCAGTGCTAGGTATTATGCGACGGGAGTAGCGGTATACGAGCAGTACTTC. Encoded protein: CSARYYATGVAVYEQYF.

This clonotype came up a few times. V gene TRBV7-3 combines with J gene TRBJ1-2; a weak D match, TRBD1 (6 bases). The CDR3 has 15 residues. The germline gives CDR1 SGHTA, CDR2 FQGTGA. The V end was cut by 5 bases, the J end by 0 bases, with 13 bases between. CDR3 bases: TGTGCCAGCAGCCCGGCCGGGACACCTAACTATGGCTACACCTTC. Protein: CASSPAGTPNYGYTF.

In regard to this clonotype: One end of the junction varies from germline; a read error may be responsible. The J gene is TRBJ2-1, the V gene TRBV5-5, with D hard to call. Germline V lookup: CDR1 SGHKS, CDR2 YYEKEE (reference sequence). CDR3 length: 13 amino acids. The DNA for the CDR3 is TGTGCCAGCAGCTTGGAGGGCCCCCGAGAATGGATCTTC. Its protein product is CASSLEGPREWIF.

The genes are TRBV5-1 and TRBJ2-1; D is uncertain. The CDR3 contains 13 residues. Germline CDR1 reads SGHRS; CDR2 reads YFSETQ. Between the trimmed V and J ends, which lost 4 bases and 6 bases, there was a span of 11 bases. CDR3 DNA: TGCGCCAGCAGCCGCGAACAGCGCAATGAGCAGTTCTTC. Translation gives CASSREQRNEQFF. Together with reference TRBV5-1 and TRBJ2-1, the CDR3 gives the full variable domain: KAGVTQTPRYLIKTRGQQVTLSCSPISGHRSVSWYQQTPGQGLQFLFEYFSETQRNKGNFPGRFSGRQFSNSRSEMNVSTLELGDSALYLCASSREQRNEQFFGPGTRLTVL.